What follows are 26 T cell receptor beta chains derived from one specimen sequenced in a study of human T cells and chemical hapten exposure. Total RNA was isolated from unfractionated whole blood. In TCRdb, the 5' RACE reads were re-called with MiXCR into one record per CDR3 protein. The sample lists 110,000 to 150,000 distinct CDR3 sequences, roughly 4% occurring once. These receptors all stem from a female donor in good health.

This clonotype was seen many times. V usage is TRBV18 and J usage is TRBJ1-5; D uncertain. Trimming cost V 8 bases and J 2 bases, with 13 bases left between them. In germline, CDR1 is KGHSH, CDR2 LQKENI. The CDR3 covers 14 residues. CDR3 sequence: CASTGRSGNQPQHF. The CDR3 nucleotides read TGTGCCAGCACGGGCCGCTCGGGCAATCAGCCCCAGCATTTT.

The chain carries TRBV30 and TRBJ2-7; D not resolved. The germline V gene has CDR1 GTSNPN and CDR2 SVGIG (reference sequence). This CDR3 is 12 amino acids long. V shed 2 bases and J shed 4 bases, with 9 bases lying between them. The chain's CDR3 is CAWSSCRYEQYF. The CDR3 DNA sequence: TGTGCCTGGAGTTCGTGCAGGTACGAGCAGTACTTC.

This clonotype was seen many times. This sequence joins TRBV13 and TRBJ1-2; D uncertain. Looked up from germline, CDR1 is PRHDT and CDR2 is FYEKMQ (reference sequence). The CDR3 runs 13 residues. V shed 0 bases and J shed 8 bases, with 10 bases lying between them. The CDR3 DNA reads TGTGCCAGCAGCTTAGGTGGGATGCGCGGCTACACCTTC. Translation gives CASSLGGMRGYTF.

This clonotype appeared many times. The chain carries TRBV11-2 and TRBJ1-2; D unclear. V was trimmed by 1 base and J by 0 bases, leaving 6 bases between them. Germline-derived CDR1 and CDR2 are SGHAT and FQNNGV. CDR3 length: 14 amino acids. In nucleotides, the CDR3 is TGTGCCAGCAGCTTAGGTCCCGCTAACTATGGCTACACCTTC. This gives the protein CASSLGPANYGYTF.

This clonotype was detected ten times or more. The chain carries TRBV5-1 and TRBJ2-3, with D maybe TRBD1 (6 bases). V was shortened by 3 bases and J by 0 bases, with 20 bases between the two germline ends. The CDR3 loop spans 18 amino acids. CDR1 is SGHRS, CDR2 YFSETQ, per germline. The CDR3 region is CASSSARDNVPSTDTQYF. The DNA for the CDR3 is TGCGCCAGCAGCTCTGCACGGGACAACGTCCCTAGCACAGATACGCAGTATTTT.

Turning to this clonotype: A clone one base away is much larger, so this may be a read error. J is TRBJ2-7 and V is TRBV20-1; TRBD1 matches 8 bases. The germline gives CDR1 DFQATT, CDR2 SNEGSKA (reference sequence). The CDR3 loop spans 13 amino acids. The CDR3 protein is CSARDRSSDEQYF. CDR3 nucleotides: TGCAGTGCTCGGGACAGGAGCTCCGACGAGCAGTACTTC.

There are many counts of this clonotype. The chain has TRBV29-1 and TRBJ1-2, with D tentatively TRBD1 (6 bases). CDR3 length: 13 residues. V was cut by 5 bases and J by 0 bases, with 10 bases left in between. Germline-derived CDR1 and CDR2 are SQVTM and ANQGSEA. The DNA of the CDR3 is TGCAGCGTTTCACAGGGAACTAACTATGGCTACACCTTC. Encoded protein: CSVSQGTNYGYTF. Full variable domain (missing parts from reference TRBV29-1 and TRBJ1-2): SAVISQKPSRDICQRGTSLTIQCQVDSQVTMMFWYRQQPGQSLTLIATANQGSEATYESGFVIDKFPISRPNLTFSTLTVSNMSPEDSSIYLCSVSQGTNYGYTFGSGTRLTVV.

This clonotype has at least ten counts. The rearrangement uses TRBV7-2 and TRBJ1-1; D gene unclear. Trimming cost V 1 base and J 4 bases, with 7 bases left between them. CDR3 size: 13 residues. Germline-derived CDR1 and CDR2 are SGHTA and FQGNSA. This CDR3 reads CASSLDLITEAFF. The DNA of the CDR3 is TGTGCCAGCAGCTTAGATCTAATCACTGAAGCTTTCTTT.

Many counts were recorded for this clonotype. V and J are TRBV28 and TRBJ2-2; D remains unclear. Per the germline V gene, CDR1 is MDHEN and CDR2 is SYDVKM. CDR3 length equals 13 residues. The V gene lost 1 base and the J gene lost 5 bases, with 5 bases spanning the gap. CDR3 in amino acids: CASSLYGTGELFF. For the CDR3, the DNA is TGTGCCAGCAGTTTATACGGTACCGGGGAGCTGTTTTTT. Full variable domain (remainder filled in from reference TRBV28 and TRBJ2-2): DVKVTQSSRYLVKRTGEKVFLECVQDMDHENMFWYRQDPGLGLRLIYFSYDVKMKEKGDIPEGYSVSREKKERFSLILESASTNQTSMYLCASSLYGTGELFFGEGSRLTVL.

In its sample, this clonotype was seen many times. This chain connects TRBV6-2 or TRBV6-3 to TRBJ2-1, with TRBD2 identical over 10 bases. The germline V gene has CDR1 MNHEY and CDR2 SVGEGT. CDR3 length equals 13 residues. The CDR3, as DNA: TGTGCGGCTAGCGGGGGAGCTCCACACGAGCAGTTCTTC. Translation gives CAASGGAPHEQFF.

This clonotype was seen at least ten times. V gene TRBV27 combines with J gene TRBJ2-5; 11 nucleotides align to TRBD2. Looked up from germline, CDR1 is MNHEY and CDR2 is SMNVEV (reference sequence). V trimming: 6 bases; J trimming: 4 bases; junction bases outside the gene matches: 10. The CDR3 is made up of 16 amino acids. CDR3: CASSRNSGGAGETQYF. The CDR3 region has the DNA TGTGCCAGCAGCCGCAATAGCGGGGGGGCCGGAGAGACCCAGTACTTC.

This clonotype came up many times. The genes are TRBV14 and TRBJ1-1; D remains unclear. The V end was cut by 3 bases, the J end by 5 bases, with 13 bases between. This CDR3 region has 14 residues. Germline V CDR1 and CDR2: SGHDN, FVKESK. This chain's CDR3 is CASSHARWGTEAFF. CDR3 nucleotide sequence: TGTGCCAGCAGCCACGCTCGGTGGGGTACTGAAGCTTTCTTT. Together with reference TRBV14 and TRBJ1-1, the CDR3 gives the full variable domain: EAGVTQFPSHSVIEKGQTVTLRCDPISGHDNLYWYRRVMGKEIKFLLHFVKESKQDESGMPNNRFLAERTGGTYSTLKVQPAELEDSGVYFCASSHARWGTEAFFGQGTRLTVV.

This clonotype was recorded at least ten times. V gene TRBV7-9 combines with J gene TRBJ2-7, with 9 bases lining up with TRBD1. This CDR3 contains 15 residues. Germline CDR1 and CDR2: SEHNR and FQNEAQ (reference sequence). V shed 3 bases, J shed 2 bases, and the junction held 5 bases outside the gene matches. This CDR3 is CASSFGQGKTYEQYF. The CDR3 bases are TGTGCCAGCAGCTTTGGACAGGGGAAAACCTACGAGCAGTACTTC.

This clonotype was counted many times. The chain links TRBV2 to TRBJ1-5; 7 nucleotides align to TRBD1. CDR1 is SNHLY, CDR2 FYNNEI, per germline. The CDR3 runs to 15 residues. With 6 bases clipped from V and 2 bases from J, the junction kept 7 bases outside the gene matches. The CDR3 DNA is TGTGCCAGCAGCAAAGACAGGGCTGGCAATCAGCCCCAGCATTTT. This encodes CASSKDRAGNQPQHF. The whole variable domain, filled in from reference TRBV2 and TRBJ1-5, reads EPEVTQTPSHQVTQMGQEVILRCVPISNHLYFYWYRQILGQKVEFLVSFYNNEISEKSEIFDDQFSVERPDGSNFTLKIRSTKLEDSAMYFCASSKDRAGNQPQHFGDGTRLSIL.

This clonotype was detected many times. The chain carries TRBV25-1 and TRBJ1-5; D may be TRBD1 (6 bases). The CDR3 covers 15 residues. With 3 bases removed from V and 4 bases from J, the gap between germline ends came to 13 bases. Looked up from germline, CDR1 is MGHDK and CDR2 is SYGVNS. The CDR3 protein is CASSDGRGGNQPQHF. In DNA, the CDR3 is TGTGCCAGCAGTGATGGCAGGGGAGGAAATCAGCCCCAGCATTTT.

This clonotype has ten or more counts. This chain joins TRBV6-6 and TRBJ2-3; D unresolved. Looked up from germline, CDR1 is MNHNY and CDR2 is SVGAGI (reference sequence). With 2 bases removed from V and 3 bases from J, the gap between germline ends came to 6 bases. The CDR3 is 13 amino acids. CDR3 sequence: CASSYPGTDTQYF. CDR3 in DNA: TGTGCCAGCAGTTACCCCGGTACAGATACGCAGTATTTT.

In this sample, this clonotype turned up many times. The chain carries TRBV6-5 and TRBJ2-7; TRBD1 matches 9 bases. Germline V gives CDR1 MNHEY, CDR2 SVGAGI. The V gene end was trimmed by 6 bases and the J gene end by 6 bases; junction bases not matched to a gene: 6. This CDR3 is 13 amino acids long. CDR3 sequence: CASRAGQGGEQYF. The CDR3, as DNA: TGTGCCAGCAGAGCGGGACAGGGCGGCGAGCAGTACTTC.

This clonotype was counted many times. The V call is TRBV21-1, the J call TRBJ1-1; the table calls TRBD1, which could not be checked here. TRBV21-1 corresponds to a pseudogene. The length of the CDR3 is 17 residues. The CDR3 reads CASSKEGTGVINTEAFF. CDR3 bases: TGTGCCAGCAGCAAAGAGGGGACAGGGGTCATAAACACTGAAGCTTTCTTT.

V gene TRBV10-3 combines with J gene TRBJ2-5; no clear D gene. This CDR3 contains 13 residues. V lost 6 bases and J 0 bases, leaving 8 bases between the germline ends. CDR1 and CDR2 (germline): ENHRY, SYGVKD. The CDR3 DNA reads TGTGCCATCAGCCCCATTTACCAAGAGACCCAGTACTTC. Translated, it gives CAISPIYQETQYF.

The V call is TRBV15, the J call TRBJ1-3; D not resolved. V shed 1 base and J shed 4 bases, with 11 bases lying between them. The CDR3 sequence is 15 residues long. Looked up from germline, CDR1 is LNHNV and CDR2 is YYDKDF (reference sequence). CDR3: CATSRVPGTGNTIYF. In DNA form, the CDR3 reads TGTGCCACCAGCAGAGTTCCGGGTACAGGAAACACCATATATTTT.

This clonotype was seen ten or more times. A much larger clone lies a single base off, so this may be a read error. V gene TRBV4-1 combines with J gene TRBJ2-2; D remains ambiguous. CDR1 and CDR2 (germline): MGHRA, YSYEKL. The V end lost 0 bases, the J end lost 7 bases, and 12 bases lay between the germline ends. This CDR3 is 15 amino acids long. The DNA for the CDR3 is TGCGCCAGCAGCCAAGATAGCCGAGCTGGCGGGGAGCTGTTTTTT. Its protein product is CASSQDSRAGGELFF.

This clonotype came up many times. The chain combines TRBV9 with TRBJ1-1; no definite D call. From germline, CDR1 is SGDLS and CDR2 YYNGEE. The V end lost 3 bases, the J end lost 2 bases, and 17 bases lay between the germline ends. The length of the CDR3 is 16 residues. CDR3 coding DNA: TGTGCCAGCAGCGCGGGATCCCAGTCTTTAAACACTGAAGCTTTCTTT. Protein sequence: CASSAGSQSLNTEAFF.

This clonotype has just a few counts. The CDR3 is CASSESWGQETQYF. The DNA of the CDR3 is TGTGCCAGCAGTGAATCTTGGGGACAAGAGACCCAGTACTTC. This chain joins TRBV6-1 and TRBJ2-5; no definite D call. Trimming removed 2 bases at V and 2 bases at J, with 9 bases between. The germline V gene encodes CDR1 MNHNS and CDR2 SASEGT. The CDR3 length is 14 residues.

In this sample, this clonotype turned up many times. The chain combines TRBV7-9 with TRBJ1-1; D is perhaps TRBD1 (5 bases). With 0 bases removed from V and 1 base from J, the gap between germline ends came to 9 bases. Looked up from germline, CDR1 is SEHNR and CDR2 is FQNEAQ (reference sequence). The CDR3 is 15 residues long. The CDR3 DNA reads as TGTGCCAGCAGCTTAGCCGTAGGACAGAACACTGAAGCTTTCTTT. This codes for CASSLAVGQNTEAFF.

The table lists this clonotype with many counts. This chain uses TRBV20-1 with TRBJ2-3, with 9 bases identical to TRBD2. The CDR3 length is 16 residues. Germline loops: CDR1 DFQATT, CDR2 SNEGSKA (reference sequence). Trimming took 3 bases from V and 4 from J; bases not matched to a gene: 11. CDR3 amino acids: CSASTPSSGVPDTQYF. As DNA, the CDR3 is TGCAGTGCTAGCACCCCATCTAGCGGGGTACCAGATACGCAGTATTTT.

This clonotype has a handful of counts. V and J are TRBV28 and TRBJ2-3; maybe TRBD1 (5 bases). CDR1 is MDHEN, CDR2 SYDVKM, per germline. Between the trimmed V and J ends, which lost 4 bases and 1 base, there was a span of 9 bases. CDR3 length equals 14 residues. The CDR3, as DNA: TGTGCCAGCAGTTCAGGGTTTCGCACAGATACGCAGTATTTT. This translates into CASSSGFRTDTQYF.